This T cell receptor (beta chain) was sequenced in a study of post-analysis software for immune sequencing data. Points from the study as a whole: When patients were compared with controls, about five TRBV segments were more frequent, TRBV5-6, TRBV5-1 and TRBV20-1 among them.

The CDR3 covers 13 residues. Per germline, CDR1 SGHTA and CDR2 FQGNSA. Remarks on this clonotype: Its target is unknown. The junction departs from germline at one end; a sequencing error may be responsible.

Carried by the TCR beta cDNA libraries were unique molecular identifiers. Each CDR3 protein gets one entry after TCRdb re-called the PCR reads with MiXCR. The repertoire has some 800,000 distinct CDR3 sequences, around 42% of them found once; the top ten carry over 4.5%. The material sequenced was blood. The chain links TRBV7-2 to TRBJ1-5; maybe TRBD1 (6 bases). This receptor was obtained from a girl between 10 and 17 years old with multiple sclerosis. In DNA, the CDR3 is TGTGCCAGCAGCTTCAGGGGTAATCAGCCCCGGCATTTT. This codes for CASSFRGNQPRHF. The complete variable domain, with remaining parts taken from reference TRBV7-2 and TRBJ1-5, reads GAGVSQSPSNKVTEKGKDVELRCDPISGHTALYWYRQSLGQGLEFLIYFQGNSAPDKSGLPSDRFSAERTGGSVSTLTIQRTQQEDSAVYLCASSFRGNQPRHFGDGTRLSIL.